These 32 T cell receptor beta chains came from one sample sequenced in a study of T cell responses to AZD1222 COVID-19 vaccine. Profiled with immunoSEQ multiplex PCR; TCRdb holds only in-frame clones, not every one. The sample contains 130,000 to 150,000 clones, approximately 89% of which appear only once. The input for sequencing was peripheral blood, taken 28 days after the second AZD1222 dose. These receptors came from an adult who received the AZD1222 COVID-19 vaccine.

The V gene is TRBV13, the J gene TRBJ1-2; no clear D. The CDR3 extends over 13 amino acids. Germline CDR1 is PRHDT and CDR2 is FYEKMQ (reference sequence). V was pared by 5 bases and J by 2 bases, with 9 bases between. CDR3 protein: CASSVRANYGYTF. In nucleotides, the CDR3 is TGTGCCAGCAGCGTGCGGGCAAACTATGGCTACACCTTC.

The gene calls are TRBV24-1 and TRBJ2-3, with a tentative D call TRBD1 (6 bases). Deletions cut 1 base from V and 0 bases from J, with 13 bases between. Germline assignment: CDR1 KGHDR and CDR2 SFDVKD. CDR3 size: 17 residues. CDR3 coding DNA: TGTGCCACCAGTGATTTTTCGGACAGCTATAGCACAGATACGCAGTATTTT. As protein: CATSDFSDSYSTDTQYF.

The rearrangement links TRBV6-5 to TRBJ1-6; D remains unclear. The CDR3 is made up of 13 amino acids. Per germline, CDR1 MNHEY and CDR2 SVGAGI. V shed 6 bases and J shed 10 bases, with 13 bases lying between them. CDR3 residues: CASRKVGESPLHF. For the CDR3, the DNA is TGTGCCAGCAGGAAGGTGGGCGAGTCACCCCTCCACTTT.

The chain uses TRBV4-3 and TRBJ2-1, with 7 bases identical to TRBD2. Looked up from germline, CDR1 is LGHNA and CDR2 is YSLEER. This CDR3 has 15 amino acids. The V segment lost 0 bases and the J segment 5 bases; nucleotides outside the gene matches: 4. The DNA for the CDR3 is TGCGCCAGCAGCCAAGATGGGGAGGGCCACAATGAGCAGTTCTTC. Protein product: CASSQDGEGHNEQFF.

J is TRBJ1-4 and V is TRBV5-8; TRBD1 aligns across 7 bases. Germline V gene data show CDR1 as SGHTS and CDR2 as YDEGEE. This CDR3 is built from 15 residues. The V gene end was trimmed by 6 bases and the J gene end by 4 bases; junction bases not matched to a gene: 9. The CDR3 sequence: CASNKQGHGNEKLFF. The CDR3 DNA is TGTGCCAGCAATAAACAGGGGCACGGTAATGAAAAACTGTTTTTT.

The gene calls are TRBV6-2 or TRBV6-3 and TRBJ1-1; D is unresolved. Deletions cut 6 bases from V and 6 bases from J, with 8 bases between. This CDR3 contains 11 residues. Germline CDR1 reads MNHEY; CDR2 reads SVGEGT. CDR3 coding DNA: TGTGCCAGCAGCCCAGGAGCTGAAGCTTTCTTT. Protein sequence: CASSPGAEAFF.

The CDR3 DNA follows: TGTGCCAGCAGCCCGCGGACTAGTTCATTCCACAATGAGCAGTTCTTC. This encodes CASSPRTSSFHNEQFF. The chain couples TRBV9 to TRBJ2-1, with TRBD2 matching over 7 bases. V lost 4 bases to trimming and J lost 5 bases; unmatched junction nucleotides: 12. The CDR3 is 16 residues long. CDR1 is SGDLS and CDR2 is YYNGEE in the germline V gene.

This rearrangement joins TRBV7-2 to TRBJ2-7; perhaps TRBD2 as D (5 bases). CDR3 length equals 14 residues. V was cut by 3 bases and J by 5 bases, with 14 bases left in between. The V gene's germline CDR1 is SGHTA and CDR2 FQGNSA. CDR3 region: CASSFGLLWNEQYF. In nucleotides, the CDR3 is TGTGCCAGCAGCTTCGGACTGTTATGGAACGAGCAGTACTTC.

The J gene is TRBJ2-3, the V gene TRBV6-4; D is possibly TRBD1 or TRBD2 (5 bases each). Germline CDR1 MRHNA, CDR2 SNTAGT. The CDR3 spans 15 residues. Trimming removed 0 bases at V and 3 bases at J, with 10 bases between. The CDR3 region has the DNA TGTGCCAGCAGTGACTCGCAGGGCGGGACAGATACGCAGTATTTT. The encoded protein is CASSDSQGGTDTQYF.

This clone has just one count. The V call is TRBV18, the J call TRBJ1-2; 9 bases are shared with TRBD1. This CDR3 spans 14 amino acids. CDR1 is KGHSH and CDR2 is LQKENI in the germline V gene. V lost 6 bases, J lost 6 bases, and 8 bases stayed unmatched. CDR3 bases: TGTGCCAGCTCTCTCAACCGGGACAGGGATGGCTACACCTTC. Its translation is CASSLNRDRDGYTF. Full variable domain (outside the CDR3, taken from reference TRBV18 and TRBJ1-2): NAGVMQNPRHLVRRRGQEARLRCSPMKGHSHVYWYRQLPEEGLKFMVYLQKENIIDESGMPKERFSAEFPKEGPSILRIQQVVRGDSAAYFCASSLNRDRDGYTFGSGTRLTVV.

This chain uses TRBV25-1 with TRBJ2-7; D gene unclear. The CDR3 totals 13 residues. V was cut by 6 bases and J by 0 bases, with 9 bases left in between. Germline V gene lookup returns CDR1 MGHDK and CDR2 SYGVNS. In DNA, the CDR3 is TGTGCCAGCAGGGACGCTAGCTCCTACGAGCAGTACTTC. Protein: CASRDASSYEQYF.

V is TRBV3-1 (or the pseudogene TRBV3-2) and J is TRBJ1-3, with D tentatively TRBD1 (5 bases). V was cut by 4 bases and J by 2 bases, with 12 bases left in between. The CDR3 is 15 amino acids. Germline V gene lookup returns CDR1 LGHDT and CDR2 YNNKEL (reference sequence). The CDR3 region has the DNA TGTGCCAGCAGCCCGCCGGGACTGGCTGGAAACACCATATATTTT. It translates to CASSPPGLAGNTIYF.

CDR3 DNA: TGTGCCAGTAGTCCTCAGAGGAACACTGAAGCTTTCTTT. Translating it yields CASSPQRNTEAFF. This rearrangement joins TRBV19 to TRBJ1-1; D not resolved. V was pared by 5 bases and J by 1 base, with 8 bases between. The CDR3 has 13 residues. Per the germline V gene, CDR1 is LNHDA and CDR2 is SQIVND (reference sequence).

The CDR3 sequence: CAWGQSLLDGYTF. In DNA, the CDR3 is TGTGCCTGGGGACAAAGCCTACTGGATGGCTACACCTTC. This rearrangement joins TRBV30 to TRBJ1-2; D is perhaps TRBD1 (5 bases). Trimming removed 5 bases at V and 6 bases at J, with 16 bases between. The CDR3 runs 13 residues. Germline CDR1 is GTSNPN and CDR2 is SVGIG (reference sequence).

This clone has a single count. The chain has TRBV5-1 and TRBJ1-2; D is unresolved. The CDR3 length is 13 residues. Deletions cut 4 bases from V and 0 bases from J, with 7 bases between. Germline-derived CDR1 and CDR2 are SGHRS and YFSETQ. In nucleotides, the CDR3 is TGCGCCAGCAGCCTAGGGACTAACTATGGCTACACCTTC. Amino acids: CASSLGTNYGYTF.

This clone was counted once. The chain recombines TRBV7-9 with TRBJ1-1; D call uncertain. This CDR3 contains 14 residues. Germline V lookup: CDR1 SEHNR, CDR2 FQNEAQ (reference sequence). V was shortened by 1 base and J by 4 bases, with 10 bases between the two germline ends. The CDR3 protein is CASSLDLSGTEAFF. For the CDR3, the DNA is TGTGCCAGCAGCTTAGATTTGTCCGGCACTGAAGCTTTCTTT. The entire variable domain, with the rest obtained from reference TRBV7-9 and TRBJ1-1, is as follows: DTGVSQNPRHKITKRGQNVTFRCDPISEHNRLYWYRQTLGQGPEFLTYFQNEAQLEKSRLLSDRFSAERPKGSFSTLEIQRTEQGDSAMYLCASSLDLSGTEAFFGQGTRLTVV.

The chain has TRBV6-6 and TRBJ2-7, with TRBD1 matching over 10 bases. The CDR3 runs to 20 residues. V shed 6 bases, J shed 4 bases, and the junction held 24 bases outside the gene matches. Germline CDR1 reads MNHNY; CDR2 reads SVGAGI (reference sequence). This CDR3 is CASSSRQGAAGLIQIYEQYF. In nucleotides, the CDR3 is TGTGCCAGCAGCTCACGACAGGGGGCGGCGGGACTGATACAGATTTACGAGCAGTACTTC.

This clone was recorded a few times. This chain joins TRBV9 and TRBJ2-2, with 11 bases identical to TRBD1. Germline CDR1 and CDR2: SGDLS and YYNGEE. CDR3 length equals 19 residues. Trimming at V came to 0 bases and at J to 2 bases, leaving 9 bases not matched to a gene. DNA of the CDR3: TGTGCCAGCAGCGTAGTGTTGGGGACAGGGGGTATTAACACCGGGGAGCTGTTTTTT. It codes for CASSVVLGTGGINTGELFF.

The chain couples TRBV5-4 to TRBJ1-2, with D tentatively TRBD1 (5 bases). CDR3 length equals 17 residues. Germline V gives CDR1 SGHNT, CDR2 YYREEE (reference sequence). Trimming took 4 bases from V and 3 from J, leaving 22 bases between them. CDR3 loop: CASSPGGGVGIDYGYTF. CDR3 sequence (DNA): TGTGCCAGCAGCCCCGGGGGAGGGGTTGGGATCGACTATGGCTACACCTTC.

This clone was detected only once. The chain recombines TRBV16 with TRBJ1-4; D gene uncertain. V gave up 0 bases and J gave up 8 bases, with 13 bases separating them. Germline V gene sequence: CDR1 KGHSY, CDR2 FQNENV. This CDR3 spans 15 amino acids. The CDR3 nucleotides read TGTGCCAGCAGCCAATCTAAAAACCCTGGAGAAAAACTGTTTTTT. This codes for CASSQSKNPGEKLFF.

This clone was detected once. This rearrangement joins TRBV25-1 to TRBJ2-2; maybe TRBD1 (5 bases). This CDR3 has 14 residues. Between the trimmed V and J ends, which lost 10 bases and 0 bases, there was a span of 12 bases. Germline CDR1 MGHDK, CDR2 SYGVNS. The CDR3 protein is CATMGRANTGELFF. CDR3 nucleotide sequence: TGTGCCACTATGGGCAGGGCGAACACCGGGGAGCTGTTTTTT.

This chain joins TRBV5-1 and TRBJ1-2; D gene unclear. V dropped 2 bases and J dropped 2 bases, with 10 bases sitting between them. Germline assignment: CDR1 SGHRS and CDR2 YFSETQ. This CDR3 has 14 residues. As DNA, the CDR3 is TGCGCCAGCAGCTTCGGCTTCCCCAACTATGGCTACACCTTC. It codes for CASSFGFPNYGYTF.

In regard to this clone: Other nucleotide sequences in the sample specify the same CDR3. The V call is TRBV5-1, the J call TRBJ2-7; a weak D match, TRBD1 (6 bases). CDR3 length: 14 amino acids. The V end lost 4 bases, the J end lost 2 bases, and 13 bases lay between the germline ends. Germline lookup yields CDR1 SGHRS and CDR2 YFSETQ. This chain's CDR3 is CASSLGTTAYEQYF. CDR3 nucleotides: TGCGCCAGCAGCCTCGGGACAACCGCCTACGAGCAGTACTTC.

The chain's CDR3 is CASSPGRSEAFF. CDR3 DNA: TGTGCCAGCTCACCGGGCCGGAGTGAAGCTTTCTTT. The chain links TRBV18 to TRBJ1-1; D ambiguous. Germline V gene data show CDR1 as KGHSH and CDR2 as LQKENI. The CDR3 loop spans 12 amino acids. Trimming took off 3 bases at V and 7 bases at J, with 9 bases between the two ends.

This clone was recorded only once. The chain has TRBV7-2 and TRBJ1-2; D not certain. Trimming removed 6 bases from V and 2 bases from J, with 10 bases in between. This CDR3 comprises 13 residues. Germline V CDR1 and CDR2: SGHTA, FQGNSA. CDR3: CASSSLGNYGYTF. The CDR3 nucleotides are TGTGCCAGCAGTTCCCTAGGCAACTATGGCTACACCTTC.

This rearrangement joins TRBV5-1 to TRBJ2-6; no reliable D call. From germline, CDR1 is SGHRS and CDR2 YFSETQ. V lost 5 bases and J 0 bases, leaving 9 bases between the germline ends. The CDR3 is made up of 15 amino acids. The CDR3 sequence: CASSSVPSGANVLTF. In nucleotides, the CDR3 is TGCGCCAGCAGTAGTGTTCCCTCTGGGGCCAACGTCCTGACTTTC.

This chain connects TRBV6-5 to TRBJ1-3, with a possible D match to TRBD1 (5 bases). V dropped 6 bases and J dropped 0 bases, with 9 bases sitting between them. From germline, CDR1 is MNHEY and CDR2 SVGAGI. This CDR3 contains 14 residues. The CDR3 sequence: CASSDRTSGNTIYF. CDR3 nucleotides: TGTGCCAGCAGCGACAGAACCTCTGGAAACACCATATATTTT.

The chain links TRBV4-3 to TRBJ2-3, with D unresolved. Germline CDR1 reads LGHNA; CDR2 reads YSLEER. The CDR3 contains 13 residues. The V end lost 1 base, the J end lost 4 bases, and 6 bases lay between the germline ends. CDR3 sequence (DNA): TGCGCCAGCAGCCAAGTCCCGGCAGATACGCAGTATTTT. It translates to CASSQVPADTQYF.

The chain links TRBV2 to TRBJ1-4, with D possibly TRBD1 on 5 matching bases. V lost 4 bases and J 0 bases, leaving 12 bases between the germline ends. The CDR3 loop spans 16 amino acids. Looked up from germline, CDR1 is SNHLY and CDR2 is FYNNEI. CDR3 coding DNA: TGTGCCAGCAGTGCCCCAGGGATTCCAACTAATGAAAAACTGTTTTTT. This encodes CASSAPGIPTNEKLFF.

The V call is TRBV7-8, the J call TRBJ2-1; possibly TRBD2 for D (5 bases). The V gene's germline CDR1 is SGHVS and CDR2 FQNEAQ. The CDR3 runs 15 residues. Trimming took off 1 base at V and 8 bases at J, with 15 bases between the two ends. CDR3 bases: TGTGCCAGCAGCTTAGGATATGGGAGTCTGGATGAGCAGTTCTTC. Protein product: CASSLGYGSLDEQFF.

V usage is TRBV27 and J usage is TRBJ1-2, with 7 bases lining up with TRBD1. Germline-derived CDR1 and CDR2 are MNHEY and SMNVEV (reference sequence). This CDR3 has 13 amino acids. With V trimmed by 5 bases and J by 8 bases, 8 bases remained unmatched. The CDR3 loop is CASSTIDRVGYTF. CDR3 nucleotides: TGTGCCAGCAGTACAATAGACAGGGTCGGCTACACCTTC.

J is TRBJ1-6 and V is TRBV6-1; D unclear. Germline CDR1 is MNHNS and CDR2 is SASEGT. The CDR3 runs 16 residues. The V end was cut by 3 bases, the J end by 0 bases, with 9 bases between. The CDR3 nucleotides are TGTGCCAGCAGTGAGGGGTTGAGCTCCTATAATTCACCCCTCCACTTT. Translated: CASSEGLSSYNSPLHF.